The clone carrying this T cell receptor beta chain was observed a few times. The sample belongs to a study of patients and donors after allogeneic stem cell transplantation. Germline V lookup: CDR1 KGHSH, CDR2 LQKENI. The CDR3 has 14 amino acids. The trim removed 3 bases at V and 8 bases at J, leaving 9 bases unmatched. MiXCR was run by TCRdb on the RT-PCR reads, yielding one entry per CDR3 protein. The profile shows some 2,300 distinct CDR3 sequences, roughly 7.9% of them singletons. The chain is built from TRBV18 and TRBJ1-2; 7 bases map to TRBD1. The source material was blood, either unsorted or a sorted T cell fraction (not recorded which). This sequence was found in a human donor who was either an allogeneic HSCT recipient or a stem cell or donor lymphocyte infusion donor (not recorded which). It is not recorded whose cells these are; they may come from a transplant donor. In DNA, the CDR3 is TGTGCCAGCTCACCGGGTGGGCAGGGGGACGGCTACACCTTC. Its protein product is CASSPGGQGDGYTF.